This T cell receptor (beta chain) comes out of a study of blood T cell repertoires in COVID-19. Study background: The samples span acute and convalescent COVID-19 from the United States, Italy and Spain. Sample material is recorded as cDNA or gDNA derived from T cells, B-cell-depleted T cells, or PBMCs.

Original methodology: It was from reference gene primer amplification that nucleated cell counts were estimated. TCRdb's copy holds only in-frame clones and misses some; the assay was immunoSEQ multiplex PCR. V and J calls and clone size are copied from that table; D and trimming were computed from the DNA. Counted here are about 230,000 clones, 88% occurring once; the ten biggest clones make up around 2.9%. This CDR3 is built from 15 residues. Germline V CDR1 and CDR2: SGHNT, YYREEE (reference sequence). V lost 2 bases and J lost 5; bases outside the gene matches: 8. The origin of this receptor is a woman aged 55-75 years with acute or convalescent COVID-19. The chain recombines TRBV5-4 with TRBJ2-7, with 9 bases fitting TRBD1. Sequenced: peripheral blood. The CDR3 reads CASSLPRDRVNEQYF. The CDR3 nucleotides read TGTGCCAGCAGCTTACCCCGGGACAGGGTAAACGAGCAGTACTTC.